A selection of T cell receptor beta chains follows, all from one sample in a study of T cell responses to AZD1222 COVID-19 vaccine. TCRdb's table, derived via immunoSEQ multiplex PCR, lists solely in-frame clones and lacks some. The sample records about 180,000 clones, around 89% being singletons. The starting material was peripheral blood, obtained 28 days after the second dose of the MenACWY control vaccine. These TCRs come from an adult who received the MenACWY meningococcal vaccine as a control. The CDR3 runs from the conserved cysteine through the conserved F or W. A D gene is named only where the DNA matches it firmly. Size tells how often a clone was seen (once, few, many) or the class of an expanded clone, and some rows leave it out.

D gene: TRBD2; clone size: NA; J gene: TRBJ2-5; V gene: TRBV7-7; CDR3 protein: CASSPMLAGQETQYF
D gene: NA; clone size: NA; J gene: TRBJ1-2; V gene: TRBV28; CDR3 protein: CASSTESNYGYTF
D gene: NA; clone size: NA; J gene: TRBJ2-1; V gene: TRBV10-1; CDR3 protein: CASSDRNEQFF
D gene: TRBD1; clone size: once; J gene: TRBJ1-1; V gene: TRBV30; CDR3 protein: CACWGGQGRSEAFF
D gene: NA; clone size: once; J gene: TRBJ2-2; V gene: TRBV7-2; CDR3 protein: CASSINPSGELFF
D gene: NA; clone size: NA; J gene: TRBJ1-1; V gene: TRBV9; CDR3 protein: CASSVAQGEAFF
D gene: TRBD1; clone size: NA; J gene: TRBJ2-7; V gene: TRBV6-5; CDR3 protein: CASSLDRDYEQYF
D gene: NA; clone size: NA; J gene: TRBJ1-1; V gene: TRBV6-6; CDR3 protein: CASSYPHHTEAFF
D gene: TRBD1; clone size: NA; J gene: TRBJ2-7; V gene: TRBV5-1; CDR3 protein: CASSLTGQGWTYEQYF
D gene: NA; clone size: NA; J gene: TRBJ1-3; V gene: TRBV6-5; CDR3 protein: CASLTSTLGGNTIYF
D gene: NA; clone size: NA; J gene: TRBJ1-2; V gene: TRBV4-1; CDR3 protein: CASSPFSGAGGYTF
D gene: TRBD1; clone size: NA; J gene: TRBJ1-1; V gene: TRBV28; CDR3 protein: CASSPGQGAINEAFF
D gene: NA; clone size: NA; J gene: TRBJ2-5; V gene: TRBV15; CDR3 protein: CATSRAPGAETQYF
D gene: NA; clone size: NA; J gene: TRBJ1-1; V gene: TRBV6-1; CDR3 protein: CASSEIGTEAFF
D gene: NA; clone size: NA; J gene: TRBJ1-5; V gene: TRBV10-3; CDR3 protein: CAAAGDSNQPQHF
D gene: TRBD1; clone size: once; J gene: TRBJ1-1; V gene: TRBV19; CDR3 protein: CASSGVDRVTEAFF
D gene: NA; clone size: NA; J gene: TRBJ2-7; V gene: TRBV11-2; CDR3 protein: CASSLDSDPGVYEQYF
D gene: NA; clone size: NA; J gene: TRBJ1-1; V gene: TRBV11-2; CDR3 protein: CASSFQGTEAFF
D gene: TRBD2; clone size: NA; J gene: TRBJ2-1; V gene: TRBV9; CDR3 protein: CASSTVSGRSYNEQFF
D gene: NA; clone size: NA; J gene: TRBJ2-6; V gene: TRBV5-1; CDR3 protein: CASSFPDSGANVLTF
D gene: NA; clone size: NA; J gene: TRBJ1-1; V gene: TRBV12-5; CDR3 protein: CASGLSARQEAFF
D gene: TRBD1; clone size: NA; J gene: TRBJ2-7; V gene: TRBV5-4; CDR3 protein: CASTLVGTAYEQYF